This TCR beta chain was obtained from a study of patients and donors after allogeneic stem cell transplantation. V was cut by 2 bases and J by 0 bases, with 16 bases left in between. CDR3 size: 17 residues. One entry per CDR3 protein results from TCRdb running MiXCR on the RT-PCR reads. The profile shows about 960,000 distinct CDR3 sequences, about 20% of them singletons. This clonotype was observed a handful of times. The source of this sequence is a human donor who was either an allogeneic HSCT recipient or a stem cell or donor lymphocyte infusion donor (not recorded which). It is not recorded whose cells these are; they may come from a transplant donor. The sample taken for sequencing was blood, either unsorted or a sorted T cell fraction (not recorded which). The chain couples TRBV12-3 or TRBV12-4 to TRBJ1-2; a weak D match, TRBD1 (5 bases). CDR3 bases: TGTGCCAGCAGTTTACCAAGAGGGGACCGAGCTAACTATGGCTACACCTTC. It translates to CASSLPRGDRANYGYTF.